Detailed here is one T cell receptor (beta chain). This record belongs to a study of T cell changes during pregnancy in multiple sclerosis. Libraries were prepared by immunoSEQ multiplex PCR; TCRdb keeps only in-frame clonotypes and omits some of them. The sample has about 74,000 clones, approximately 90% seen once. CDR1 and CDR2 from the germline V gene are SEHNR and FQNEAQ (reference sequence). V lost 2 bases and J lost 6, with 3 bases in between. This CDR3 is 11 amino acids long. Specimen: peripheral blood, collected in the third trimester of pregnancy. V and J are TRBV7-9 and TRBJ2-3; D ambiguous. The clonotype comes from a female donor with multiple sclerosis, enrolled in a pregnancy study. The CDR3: CASSLPDTQYF. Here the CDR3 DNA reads TGTGCCAGCAGCTTACCGGATACGCAGTATTTT.